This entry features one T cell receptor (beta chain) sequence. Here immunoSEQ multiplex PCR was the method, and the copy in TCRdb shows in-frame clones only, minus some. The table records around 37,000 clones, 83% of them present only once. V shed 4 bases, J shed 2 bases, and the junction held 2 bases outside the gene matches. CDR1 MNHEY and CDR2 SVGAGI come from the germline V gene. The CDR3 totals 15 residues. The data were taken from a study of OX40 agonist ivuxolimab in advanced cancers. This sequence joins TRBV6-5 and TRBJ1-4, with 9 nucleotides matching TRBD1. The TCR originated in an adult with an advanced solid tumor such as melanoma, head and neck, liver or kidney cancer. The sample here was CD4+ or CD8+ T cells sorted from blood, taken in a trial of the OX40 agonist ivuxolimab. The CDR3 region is CASSSTGGTNEKLFF. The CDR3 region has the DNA TGTGCCAGCAGTTCGACAGGGGGGACTAATGAAAAACTGTTTTTT.